These 29 T cell receptor beta chains originate from one sample sequenced in a study of shared clonotypes between healthy human individuals. This table comes from immunoSEQ multiplex PCR, and its TCRdb copy is limited to in-frame clones, with some not included. The sample lists around 2.5 million clones, more than 85% occurring once. Sample: naive CD4+ T cells from PBMCs. Stated subset: CD45RA+ positively selected. These receptors all stem from a man aged 18 to 29 in good health. Some clones in this sample may be carry-over from other donors' samples.

The rearrangement joins TRBV28 to TRBJ1-3, with D possibly TRBD1 on 6 matching bases. CDR1 is MDHEN and CDR2 is SYDVKM in the germline V gene. The CDR3 totals 17 residues. Trimming took off 3 bases at V and 0 bases at J, with 15 bases between the two ends. The CDR3 DNA follows: TGTGCCAGCAGTTTTGGAGGGGGTCTTGACTCTGGAAACACCATATATTTT. Protein product: CASSFGGGLDSGNTIYF.

The gene calls are TRBV19 and TRBJ1-1, with a possible D match to TRBD1 (6 bases). CDR1 and CDR2 (germline): LNHDA, SQIVND (reference sequence). This CDR3 is 18 amino acids long. Trimming shortened V by 7 bases and J by 0 bases, and 24 bases separated the two germline ends. CDR3 sequence: CASIGPLPGHFMNTEAFF. In nucleotides, the CDR3 is TGTGCCAGTATAGGGCCCCTACCGGGACACTTCATGAACACTGAAGCTTTCTTT.

On this clone: The sample carries other DNA sequences with the same CDR3. The J gene is TRBJ2-7, the V gene TRBV15, with D perhaps TRBD1 (5 bases). This CDR3 is 14 amino acids long. CDR1 and CDR2 (germline): LNHNV, YYDKDF (reference sequence). V was cut by 0 bases and J by 1 base, with 7 bases left in between. Written as DNA, the CDR3 is TGTGCCACCAGCAGAGACAGGGTTTCCTACGAGCAGTACTTC. Its translation is CATSRDRVSYEQYF.

The rearrangement joins TRBV28 to TRBJ1-3; unclear D gene. CDR3 length equals 16 residues. The germline CDR1 and CDR2 sequences are MDHEN and SYDVKM. V lost 5 bases and J lost 6, with 20 bases in between. DNA of the CDR3: TGTGCCAGCAGTCCCTTTGGGTACTTTTTAGAAAACACCATATATTTT. As protein: CASSPFGYFLENTIYF.

V usage is TRBV5-1 and J usage is TRBJ2-5; 13 bases line up with TRBD2. The DNA end lines up better with TRBJ2-7; the J call may be wrong. Germline lookup yields CDR1 SGHRS and CDR2 YFSETQ. The CDR3 consists of 14 residues. CDR3 residues: CASSLLAGGDEQYF. In DNA, the CDR3 is TGCGCCAGCAGCTTACTAGCGGGAGGGGACGAGCAGTACTTC.

V gene TRBV30 combines with J gene TRBJ2-2; D is undetermined. The CDR3 spans 14 residues. Looked up from germline, CDR1 is GTSNPN and CDR2 is SVGIG (reference sequence). V lost 3 bases to trimming and J lost 2 bases, with 10 bases between them. This chain's CDR3 is CAWSFGYNTGELFF. As DNA, the CDR3 is TGTGCCTGGAGCTTTGGGTACAACACCGGGGAGCTGTTTTTT.

This chain uses TRBV27 with TRBJ1-1, with TRBD1 as a possible D gene (6 bases). This CDR3 has 15 residues. CDR1 is MNHEY, CDR2 SMNVEV, per germline (reference sequence). V shed 2 bases and J shed 0 bases, with 10 bases lying between them. The CDR3 coding sequence is TGTGCCAGCAGTTTAAGGACAGTTTTGAACACTGAAGCTTTCTTT. Its translation: CASSLRTVLNTEAFF.

The rearrangement links TRBV28 to TRBJ2-1, with D possibly matching TRBD2 (6 bases). V gave up 5 bases and J gave up 0 bases, with 11 bases separating them. The V gene's germline CDR1 is MDHEN and CDR2 SYDVKM. The CDR3 runs 15 residues. CDR3 in DNA: TGTGCCAGCAGTCGACTAGAGAGCTCCTACAATGAGCAGTTCTTC. Translated: CASSRLESSYNEQFF. Full variable domain (outside the CDR3, taken from reference TRBV28 and TRBJ2-1): DVKVTQSSRYLVKRTGEKVFLECVQDMDHENMFWYRQDPGLGLRLIYFSYDVKMKEKGDIPEGYSVSREKKERFSLILESASTNQTSMYLCASSRLESSYNEQFFGPGTRLTVL.

CDR3 region: CASSVGQPNYGYTF. For the CDR3, the DNA is TGCGCCAGCAGCGTGGGACAGCCAAACTATGGCTACACCTTC. The rearrangement uses TRBV5-1 and TRBJ1-2; 7 nucleotides align to TRBD1. With 4 bases clipped from V and 2 bases from J, the junction kept 5 bases outside the gene matches. Germline V gives CDR1 SGHRS, CDR2 YFSETQ. The CDR3 is 14 residues long.

The gene calls are TRBV4-2 and TRBJ2-7; TRBD2 matches at 7 bases. CDR1 is LGHNA and CDR2 is YNFKEQ in the germline V gene. The CDR3 is 16 amino acids. With V trimmed by 5 bases and J by 0 bases, 10 bases remained unmatched. CDR3 sequence reads: CASSLGGPGTSYEQYF. The CDR3 DNA follows: TGTGCCAGCAGCTTGGGAGGGCCAGGTACCTCCTACGAGCAGTACTTC.

V and J are TRBV7-2 and TRBJ2-1; 8 nucleotides align to TRBD2. Germline V CDR1 and CDR2: SGHTA, FQGNSA. The CDR3 extends over 15 amino acids. V was clipped by 6 bases and J by 8 bases; unmatched bases: 12. This chain's CDR3 is CASSYGLARAYEQFF. In nucleotides, the CDR3 is TGTGCCAGCAGTTACGGACTAGCCCGAGCCTATGAGCAGTTCTTC.

The chain has TRBV28 and TRBJ2-1; D is unresolved. The germline V gene has CDR1 MDHEN and CDR2 SYDVKM. V was pared by 7 bases and J by 3 bases, with 10 bases between. The CDR3 runs 13 residues. The CDR3 nucleotides are TGTGCCAGCACACTTAGGAACTACAATGAGCAGTTCTTC. Its translation is CASTLRNYNEQFF.

This chain links TRBV7-9 with TRBJ2-7, with 8 bases that match TRBD1. Germline CDR1 SEHNR, CDR2 FQNEAQ (reference sequence). The CDR3 totals 14 residues. J lost 6 bases, V lost 3 bases, and 7 bases had no gene match. The CDR3 loop reads CASSLGQGATEQYF. The CDR3 nucleotides read TGTGCCAGCAGCTTGGGTCAGGGGGCAACCGAGCAGTACTTC.

This chain connects TRBV7-2 to TRBJ1-4; no firm D call. V was shortened by 5 bases and J by 4 bases, with 11 bases between the two germline ends. Germline CDR1 SGHTA, CDR2 FQGNSA. This CDR3 region has 14 residues. CDR3 sequence reads: CASSVARGNEKLFF. The CDR3 bases are TGTGCCAGCAGCGTTGCCCGGGGTAATGAAAAACTGTTTTTT.

The V and J genes are TRBV28 and TRBJ2-4; 7 bases are shared with TRBD1. Germline trimming cut 2 bases from V and 10 bases from J; bases unmatched to any gene: 11. Looked up from germline, CDR1 is MDHEN and CDR2 is SYDVKM. CDR3 size: 15 residues. This CDR3 reads CASSLTSPGGFIQYF. CDR3 bases: TGTGCCAGCAGTTTAACCTCGCCAGGGGGTTTTATTCAGTACTTC.

V is TRBV4-1 and J is TRBJ2-5; 9 bases are a match to TRBD2. The V segment lost 0 bases and the J segment 1 base; nucleotides outside the gene matches: 3. In germline, CDR1 is MGHRA, CDR2 YSYEKL. The CDR3 has 16 amino acids. CDR3 sequence (DNA): TGCGCCAGCAGCCAAGATACTAGCGGGTCCCAAGAGACCCAGTACTTC. Its translation: CASSQDTSGSQETQYF.

V and J are TRBV6-1 and TRBJ2-3, with unresolved D. The CDR3 consists of 11 residues. The V end lost 2 bases, the J end lost 6 bases, and 3 bases lay between the germline ends. Germline CDR1 is MNHNS and CDR2 is SASEGT. The CDR3 nucleotides read TGTGCCAGCAGTGAAAAGGATACGCAGTATTTT. Protein product: CASSEKDTQYF.

V is TRBV5-1 and J is TRBJ2-7, with a tentative D call TRBD2 (5 bases). V was cut by 4 bases and J by 0 bases, with 14 bases left in between. The CDR3 runs 15 residues. The germline gives CDR1 SGHRS, CDR2 YFSETQ. In DNA form, the CDR3 reads TGCGCCAGCAGCGTTGACACGGGGAGCTCCTACGAGCAGTACTTC. Translated: CASSVDTGSSYEQYF.

The chain couples TRBV5-1 to TRBJ1-1, with 8 bases matching TRBD1. The CDR3 spans 15 residues. CDR1 SGHRS and CDR2 YFSETQ come from the germline V gene. V shed 4 bases and J 5 bases; nucleotides not matched to a gene: 10. The CDR3 DNA reads TGCGCCAGCAGCCTGTCGGACAGGGCTTGGACTGAAGCTTTCTTT. It encodes CASSLSDRAWTEAFF.

This clone has only a few counts. The sample has other DNA sequences that encode this CDR3 too. The rearrangement links TRBV5-1 to TRBJ1-1, with D hard to call. Trimming took 1 base from V and 2 from J, leaving 6 bases between them. Germline lookup yields CDR1 SGHRS and CDR2 YFSETQ. The CDR3 runs 13 residues. CDR3 region: CASSLWGNTEAFF. The CDR3 DNA follows: TGCGCCAGCAGCTTGTGGGGAAACACTGAAGCTTTCTTT.

The rearrangement links TRBV5-1 to TRBJ2-3; the match to TRBD2 covers 13 bases. Germline CDR1 SGHRS, CDR2 YFSETQ. The J segment lost 0 bases and the V segment lost 1 base, leaving 14 bases of the junction unmatched. This CDR3 has 21 residues. In nucleotides, the CDR3 is TGCGCCAGCAGCTTGAGGACTGGACTAGCGGGAGCGCGTTCGAGCACAGATACGCAGTATTTT. Encoded protein: CASSLRTGLAGARSSTDTQYF. Based on the CDR3 plus reference TRBV5-1 and TRBJ2-3, the full variable domain is KAGVTQTPRYLIKTRGQQVTLSCSPISGHRSVSWYQQTPGQGLQFLFEYFSETQRNKGNFPGRFSGRQFSNSRSEMNVSTLELGDSALYLCASSLRTGLAGARSSTDTQYFGPGTRLTVL.

A note on this clone: Other nucleotide sequences from this sample produce the same CDR3. J is TRBJ1-2 and V is TRBV11-2, with 7 bases lining up with TRBD1. Germline CDR1 SGHAT, CDR2 FQNNGV. The CDR3 sequence is 13 residues long. Unmatched junction bases numbered 0, after V lost 3 bases and J lost 2 bases. In nucleotides, the CDR3 is TGTGCCAGCAGCTTGGACAGGAACTATGGCTACACCTTC. Its protein product is CASSLDRNYGYTF.

The gene calls are TRBV19 and TRBJ2-3; possibly TRBD1 or TRBD2 for D (5 bases each). CDR1 LNHDA and CDR2 SQIVND come from the germline V gene (reference sequence). V was trimmed by 4 bases and J by 4 bases, leaving 24 bases between them. The CDR3 is 18 amino acids. As DNA, the CDR3 is TGTGCCAGTAGTACCCCGGGACGAAGAACCAGAGGGGCAGATACGCAGTATTTT. It translates to CASSTPGRRTRGADTQYF.

A few counts support this clone. The CDR3 is CASSQEVRVGQPQHF. The CDR3 DNA is TGTGCCAGCAGCCAAGAGGTCAGGGTCGGTCAGCCCCAGCATTTT. This rearrangement joins TRBV4-2 to TRBJ1-5, with a possible D match to TRBD1 (5 bases). Germline V lookup: CDR1 LGHNA, CDR2 YNFKEQ. V was pared by 0 bases and J by 6 bases, with 12 bases between. This CDR3 has 15 amino acids.

The chain uses TRBV6-1 and TRBJ2-1; the D is unclear. This CDR3 contains 14 residues. Germline CDR1 is MNHNS and CDR2 is SASEGT. V was shortened by 2 bases and J by 0 bases, with 5 bases between the two germline ends. Written as DNA, the CDR3 is TGTGCCAGCAGTGAAATTTCCTCCTACAATGAGCAGTTCTTC. Protein sequence: CASSEISSYNEQFF.

The rearrangement uses TRBV7-8 and TRBJ2-5, with D uncertain. Germline V gene lookup returns CDR1 SGHVS and CDR2 FQNEAQ. V lost 5 bases to trimming and J lost 7 bases, with 17 bases between them. This CDR3 region has 14 residues. CDR3: CASSSRRVLATQYF. For the CDR3, the DNA is TGTGCCAGCAGCAGCAGACGGGTCTTGGCGACCCAGTACTTC.

The count of this clone is one. The genes are TRBV2 and TRBJ2-7, with 9 bases that match TRBD2. CDR3 size: 14 residues. V lost 7 bases, J lost 2 bases, and 6 bases stayed unmatched. Germline loops: CDR1 SNHLY, CDR2 FYNNEI. This chain's CDR3 is CASNLGGRAYEQYF. The DNA of the CDR3 is TGTGCCAGCAATCTTGGCGGGAGGGCCTACGAGCAGTACTTC.

The V and J genes are TRBV29-1 and TRBJ1-2; TRBD1 is a possible D gene (6 bases). V dropped 3 bases and J dropped 3 bases, with 8 bases sitting between them. The CDR3 sequence is 12 residues long. CDR1 and CDR2 (germline): SQVTM, ANQGSEA. The CDR3 here is CSVENRDYGYTF. The CDR3, as DNA: TGCAGCGTTGAGAACAGGGACTATGGCTACACCTTC.

The chain joins TRBV19 to TRBJ1-3; D is possibly TRBD1 (6 bases). CDR3 length: 15 amino acids. Trimming took off 1 base at V and 8 bases at J, with 15 bases between the two ends. Germline CDR1 and CDR2: LNHDA and SQIVND (reference sequence). CDR3 sequence (DNA): TGTGCCAGTAGTATAGGGGGGCGCTTTTTATACACCATATATTTT. Protein product: CASSIGGRFLYTIYF.